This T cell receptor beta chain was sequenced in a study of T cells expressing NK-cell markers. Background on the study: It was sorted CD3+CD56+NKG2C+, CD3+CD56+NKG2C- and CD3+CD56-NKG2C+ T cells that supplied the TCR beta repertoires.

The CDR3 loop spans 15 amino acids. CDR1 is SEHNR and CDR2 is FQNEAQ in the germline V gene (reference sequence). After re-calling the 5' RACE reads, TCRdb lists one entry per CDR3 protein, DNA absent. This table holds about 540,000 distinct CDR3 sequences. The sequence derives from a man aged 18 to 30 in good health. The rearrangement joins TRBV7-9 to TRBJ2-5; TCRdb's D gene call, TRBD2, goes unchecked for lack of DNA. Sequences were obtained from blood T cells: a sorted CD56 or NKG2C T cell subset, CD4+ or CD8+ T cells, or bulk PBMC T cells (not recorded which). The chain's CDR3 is CASSFASGMQETQYF.